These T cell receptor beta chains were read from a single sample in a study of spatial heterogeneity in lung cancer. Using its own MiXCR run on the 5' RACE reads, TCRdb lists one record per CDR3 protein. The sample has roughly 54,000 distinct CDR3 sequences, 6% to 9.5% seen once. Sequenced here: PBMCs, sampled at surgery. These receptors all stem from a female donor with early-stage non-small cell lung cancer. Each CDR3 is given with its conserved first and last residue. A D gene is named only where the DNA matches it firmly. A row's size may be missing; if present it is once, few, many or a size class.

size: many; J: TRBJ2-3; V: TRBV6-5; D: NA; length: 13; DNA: TGTGCCAGCAGTCCCCCGGGGTTAGATACGCAGTATTTT; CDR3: CASSPPGLDTQYF
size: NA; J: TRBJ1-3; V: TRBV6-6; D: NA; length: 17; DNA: TGTGCCAGCAGTTACGGGCGTTTAGGGGGTTTTGGAAACACCATATATTTT; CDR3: CASSYGRLGGFGNTIYF
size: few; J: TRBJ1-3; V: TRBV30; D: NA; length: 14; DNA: TGTGCCTGGAGTGTACTCAGAGCTGGAAACACCATATATTTT; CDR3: CAWSVLRAGNTIYF
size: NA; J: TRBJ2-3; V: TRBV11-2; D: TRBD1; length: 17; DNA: TGTGCCAGCACCCACTGGGCGGACAGGGTGAAGTTAGATACGCAGTATTTT; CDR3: CASTHWADRVKLDTQYF
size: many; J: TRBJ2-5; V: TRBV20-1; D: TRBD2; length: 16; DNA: TGCAGTGCTAGAGAACTAGCGGGGGGGGGGAAAGAGACCCAGTACTTC; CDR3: CSARELAGGGKETQYF
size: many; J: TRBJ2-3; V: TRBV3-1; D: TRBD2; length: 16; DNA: TGTGCCAGCAGCCAACCCCTAGCGGGATTCACAGATACGCAGTATTTT; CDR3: CASSQPLAGFTDTQYF
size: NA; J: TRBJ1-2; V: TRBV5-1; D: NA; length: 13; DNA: TGCGCCAGCAGCCTTACAGGTTACGCTGGCTACACCTTC; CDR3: CASSLTGYAGYTF
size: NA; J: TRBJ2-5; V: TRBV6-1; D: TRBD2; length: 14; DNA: TGTGCCAGCAGGCGAGCGGGGAGCCAAGAGACCCAGTACTTC; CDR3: CASRRAGSQETQYF
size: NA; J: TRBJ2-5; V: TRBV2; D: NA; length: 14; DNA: TGTGCCAGCAGTGAAGGAAACAGCCAAGAGACCCAGTACTTC; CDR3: CASSEGNSQETQYF
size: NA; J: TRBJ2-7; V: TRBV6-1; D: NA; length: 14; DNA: TGTGCCAGCCGCGGACAGCCCAACTCCTACGAGCAGTACTTC; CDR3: CASRGQPNSYEQYF
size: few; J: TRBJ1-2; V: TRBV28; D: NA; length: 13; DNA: TGTGCCAGCGCTGGGAGGTCGGACTATGGCTACACCTTC; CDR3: CASAGRSDYGYTF
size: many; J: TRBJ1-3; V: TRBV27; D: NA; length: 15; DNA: TGTGCCAGCAGTACGGGACCGCCAACTGGAAACACCATATATTTT; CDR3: CASSTGPPTGNTIYF
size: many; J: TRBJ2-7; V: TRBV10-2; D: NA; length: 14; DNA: TGCGCCAGCAGTGAAACAGGGCCTCCGTTCGAGCAGTACTTC; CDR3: CASSETGPPFEQYF
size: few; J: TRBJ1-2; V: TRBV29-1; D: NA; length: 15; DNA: TGCAGCGTTTCCGGGGGCGCCTTTCCCCTCTATGGCTACACCTTC; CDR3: CSVSGGAFPLYGYTF
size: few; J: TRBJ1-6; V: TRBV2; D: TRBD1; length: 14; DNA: TGTGCCAGCAAAGGACAGGCACCTAATTCACCCCTCCACTTT; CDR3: CASKGQAPNSPLHF
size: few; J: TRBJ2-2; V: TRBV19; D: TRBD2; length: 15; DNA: TGTGCCAGTAGGCCACCCGGGACTATGTCCGGGGAGCTGTTTTTT; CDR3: CASRPPGTMSGELFF
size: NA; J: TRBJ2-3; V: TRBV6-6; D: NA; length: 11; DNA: TGTGCCAGCAGTTACGTTGATACGCAGTATTTT; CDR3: CASSYVDTQYF
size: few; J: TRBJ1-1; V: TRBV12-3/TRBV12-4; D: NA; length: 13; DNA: TGTGCCAGCAGTTTACTTTCGAACACTGAAGCTTTCTTT; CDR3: CASSLLSNTEAFF
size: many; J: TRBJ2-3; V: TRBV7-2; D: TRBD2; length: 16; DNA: TGTGCCAGCAGCTTAGATCCGGGGGGTCTCGCAGATACGCAGTATTTT; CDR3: CASSLDPGGLADTQYF
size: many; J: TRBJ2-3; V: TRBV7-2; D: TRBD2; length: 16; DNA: TGTGCCAGCCGGCTAGCGGGGGGGCAGGTCCCAGATACGCAGTATTTT; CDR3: CASRLAGGQVPDTQYF
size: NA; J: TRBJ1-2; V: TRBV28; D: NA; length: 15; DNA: TGTGCCAGCAGTTTATATCCAGAGTGGAACTATGGCTACACCTTC; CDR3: CASSLYPEWNYGYTF
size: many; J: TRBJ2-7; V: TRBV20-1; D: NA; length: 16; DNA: TGCAGTGCTAGAGGTTTTTGGGGGAACACAAACTACGAGCAGTACTTC; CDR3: CSARGFWGNTNYEQYF
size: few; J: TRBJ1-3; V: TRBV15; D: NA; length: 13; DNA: TGTGCCACCTCCGCAGGTTTTGGAAACACCATATATTTT; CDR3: CATSAGFGNTIYF
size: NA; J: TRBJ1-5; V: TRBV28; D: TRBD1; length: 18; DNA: TGTGCCAGCAGTTTTCCTCAGGGGGTAAGAGGGAGCAATCAGCCCCAGCATTTT; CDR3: CASSFPQGVRGSNQPQHF
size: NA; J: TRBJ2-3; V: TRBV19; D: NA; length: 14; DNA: TGTGCCAGTAGTGGGCGGACCCTCACAGATACGCAGTATTTT; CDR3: CASSGRTLTDTQYF
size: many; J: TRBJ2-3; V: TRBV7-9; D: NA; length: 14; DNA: TGTGCCAGCAGCTTAGTGTCTAGCACAGATACGCAGTATTTT; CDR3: CASSLVSSTDTQYF
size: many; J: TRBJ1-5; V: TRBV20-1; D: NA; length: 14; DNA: TGCAGTGCCACGAAGGGTCTGAGCAATCAGCCCCAGCATTTT; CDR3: CSATKGLSNQPQHF
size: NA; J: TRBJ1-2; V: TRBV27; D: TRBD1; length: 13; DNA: TGTGCCAGCAGTTACCGACAGGGGATGAGCTACACCTTC; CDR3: CASSYRQGMSYTF
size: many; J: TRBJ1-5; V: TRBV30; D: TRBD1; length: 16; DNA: TGTGCCTGGAGTAGGAACAGGGGTAATAGCAATCAGCCCCAGCATTTT; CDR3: CAWSRNRGNSNQPQHF
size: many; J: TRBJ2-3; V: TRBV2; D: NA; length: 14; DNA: TGTGCCAGCAGTGCGCTCATCTCTACAGATACGCAGTATTTT; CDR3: CASSALISTDTQYF
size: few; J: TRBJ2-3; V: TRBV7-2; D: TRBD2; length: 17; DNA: TGTGCCAGCAGCTTAGGGGGCGGGACTAAACGCACAGATACGCAGTATTTT; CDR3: CASSLGGGTKRTDTQYF
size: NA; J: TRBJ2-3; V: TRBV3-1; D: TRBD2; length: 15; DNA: TGTGCCAGCAGCCTAGCGGGGGGGCCGGCAGATACGCAGTATTTT; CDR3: CASSLAGGPADTQYF
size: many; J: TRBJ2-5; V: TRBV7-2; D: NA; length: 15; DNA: TGTGCCAGCAGCTCCCCCGACAGTATCCAAGAGACCCAGTACTTC; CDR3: CASSSPDSIQETQYF
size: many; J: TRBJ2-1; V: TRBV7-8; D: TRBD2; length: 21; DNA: TGTGCCAGCAGCAGACCCCTTGGACTAGCGGGGGCCCATAGCTCCTACAATGAGCAGTTCTTC; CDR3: CASSRPLGLAGAHSSYNEQFF
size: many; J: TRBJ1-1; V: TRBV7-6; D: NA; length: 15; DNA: TGTGCCAGCAGCTTAGCAGGAGGGGAAGACACTGAAGCTTTCTTT; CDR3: CASSLAGGEDTEAFF
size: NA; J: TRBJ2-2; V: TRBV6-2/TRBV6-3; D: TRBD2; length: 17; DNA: TGTGCCAGCAGCCCCACCCCTAGCGGCCCGAACACCGGGGAGCTGTTTTTT; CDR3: CASSPTPSGPNTGELFF
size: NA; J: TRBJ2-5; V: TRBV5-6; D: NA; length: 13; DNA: TGTGCCAGCAGCTTGAAGGGGATAGAGACCCAGTACTTC; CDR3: CASSLKGIETQYF
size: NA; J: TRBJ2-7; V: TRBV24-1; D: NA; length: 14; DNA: TGTGCCACCAGGGGAGTGGGGACAAGGTACGAGCAGTACTTC; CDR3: CATRGVGTRYEQYF
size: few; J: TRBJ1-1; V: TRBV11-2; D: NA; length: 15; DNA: TGTGCCAGCAGCTCAAATCACGGCGGGGGGACTGAAGCTTTCTTT; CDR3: CASSSNHGGGTEAFF
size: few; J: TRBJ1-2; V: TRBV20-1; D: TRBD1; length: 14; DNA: TGCAGTGCTAGAGGTTGGACAGGCGACTATGGCTACACCTTC; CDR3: CSARGWTGDYGYTF
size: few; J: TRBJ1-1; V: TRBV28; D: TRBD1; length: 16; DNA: TGTGCCAGCAGTTATACAGGGGGCCCATCCCGTTCTGAAGCTTTCTTT; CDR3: CASSYTGGPSRSEAFF
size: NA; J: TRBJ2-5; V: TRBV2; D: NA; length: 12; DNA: TGTGCCAGCAGTGAGAACGGAGAGACCCAGTACTTC; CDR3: CASSENGETQYF